This T cell receptor (beta chain) was identified in a study of blood T cell repertoires in COVID-19. On the study more broadly: The United States, Italy and Spain supplied acute and convalescent COVID-19 samples. Nucleic acid was either cDNA or gDNA, and it came from T cells, B-cell-depleted T cells, or PBMCs.

Per the authors' pipeline: The assay estimated nucleated cells by amplifying reference gene primers. Using immunoSEQ multiplex PCR, the repertoire was profiled, and TCRdb retains in-frame clones only, with some absent. The V and J calls and the clone size are those of that table, but D and trimming were determined from the DNA. There are a few hundred thousand clones in the sample; 84% occur only once, and about 10% lies in the top ten. Patients of the Seattle cohort, enrolled during active infection, were followed longitudinally. This sequence was found in a woman older than 75 with COVID-19, enrolled during active disease. What was sequenced was peripheral blood.

The CDR3 DNA is TGTGCCAGCAGAAAATCGCAGGGGCGTCAAGAGACCCAGTACTTC. Translating it yields CASRKSQGRQETQYF. V is TRBV25-1 and J is TRBJ2-5, with D possibly TRBD1 on 6 matching bases. The CDR3 runs to 15 residues. V lost 6 bases to trimming and J lost 2 bases, with 16 bases between them. Germline V gene sequence: CDR1 MGHDK, CDR2 SYGVNS.